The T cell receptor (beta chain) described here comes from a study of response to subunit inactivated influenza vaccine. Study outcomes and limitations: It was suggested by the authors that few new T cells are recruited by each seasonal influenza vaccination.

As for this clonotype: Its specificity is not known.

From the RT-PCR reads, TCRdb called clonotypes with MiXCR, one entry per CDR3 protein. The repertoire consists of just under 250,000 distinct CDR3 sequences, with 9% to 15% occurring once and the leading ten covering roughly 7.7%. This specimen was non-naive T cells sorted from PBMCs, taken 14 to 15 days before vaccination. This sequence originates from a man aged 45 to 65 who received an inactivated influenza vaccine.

The CDR3 here is CSARTGAYGGELFF. In DNA form, the CDR3 reads TGCAGTGCTCGGACGGGGGCGTACGGCGGGGAGCTGTTTTTT. The rearrangement joins TRBV20-1 to TRBJ2-2, with D perhaps being TRBD1 or TRBD2 (6 bases each). The V end was cut by 5 bases, the J end by 7 bases, with 17 bases between. From germline, CDR1 is DFQATT and CDR2 SNEGSKA (reference sequence). The CDR3 loop spans 14 amino acids.